This T cell receptor (beta chain) was recovered during a study of blood T cell repertoires in COVID-19 (dated by TCRdb to about 2020). Regarding the study in general: Samples covering the acute and convalescent phases of COVID-19 were provided by collaborators in the United States, Italy and Spain. Nearly every sample came with metadata listing a de-identified subject ID, COVID-19 status, age in years and sex. The material from the prospective study consisted of cDNA or gDNA derived from T cells, B-cell-depleted T cells, or PBMCs. The dataset comprised deeply sampled blood TCRbeta repertoires from subjects exposed to, actively infected with, or recovered from COVID-19. A freely available public database, intended as a resource for researchers studying the immune response to SARS-CoV-2, is where the repertoires were released. Samples came from the ongoing ImmuneRACE study (first 160 participants) plus 1,254 subjects from 6 global collaborators. Where HLA class I and class II types were available, the types were taken from metadata supplied by the sample provider, not from assay-based typing.

The immunoSEQ Assay, a bias-controlled multiplex PCR, was used to amplify TCRbeta CDR3 regions from genomic DNA. The original methods were these. Nucleated cell counts per sample were estimated from amplification of reference gene primers within the assay. To quantify the absolute abundance of each unique TCRbeta CDR3 rearrangement, sequence reads were collapsed and filtered. For each sample, productive Simpson clonality was calculated as the square root of Simpson's diversity index across productive rearrangements. As stored in TCRdb, this immuneACCESS dataset retains in-frame rearrangements with V and J assigned. A fraction of the clones does not appear; measured against another copy, unresolved V genes explain less than half of the discrepancy, and the remainder lacks a known reason. V, J and clone size are those of that table, while D and trimming were read from the DNA. Counted in this sample were some 300,000 clones; around 86% of them appeared once. The top ten clonotypes cover around 1.7% of the sample.

The study at large found these results: Clinical and demographic metadata were provided uncurated, with the amount varying by source and participant.

Via the germline V gene, CDR1 is SGHAT and CDR2 FQNNGV. CDR3 length: 16 amino acids, cysteine to phenylalanine. The retained sequence is limited to the CDR3, 48 bases, with the frame set at the first base. Participants in the prospective study were aged about 18 to 95 years, lived in 20 to 25 United States geographic areas, and enrolled through a virtual design. In the prospective study, cohorts were assigned on the basis of participant-reported clinical history obtained from a screening survey and a study questionnaire. Recovered participants in ImmuneRACE Cohort 3 were defined as having two consecutive negative NP/OP PCR tests, clearance from a healthcare professional, or resolution of symptoms. In the prospective study, whole blood, serum and a nasopharyngeal or oropharyngeal swab were collected from each participant by mobile phlebotomists. Prospective study participants could optionally give additional blood draws and questionnaires over a roughly two-month period. Before DNA extraction, prospective study blood samples were shipped either frozen or at room temperature.

A note on this clone: Its specific antigen is unknown. The junction departs from the called germline gene at one end, perhaps through a read error.

The sequence joins TRBV11-2 to TRBJ1-2; a tentative D call is TRBD1 (5 bases match). The material sequenced was PBMCs or T cells enriched from blood (not recorded which). The sequence was obtained from a woman aged 40 to 49 who had recovered from COVID-19. The CDR3 here reads CASSLDYPGIAYGYTF. The DNA sequence reads TGTGCCAGCAGCCTAGATTATCCAGGGATTGCGTATGGCTACACCTTC.